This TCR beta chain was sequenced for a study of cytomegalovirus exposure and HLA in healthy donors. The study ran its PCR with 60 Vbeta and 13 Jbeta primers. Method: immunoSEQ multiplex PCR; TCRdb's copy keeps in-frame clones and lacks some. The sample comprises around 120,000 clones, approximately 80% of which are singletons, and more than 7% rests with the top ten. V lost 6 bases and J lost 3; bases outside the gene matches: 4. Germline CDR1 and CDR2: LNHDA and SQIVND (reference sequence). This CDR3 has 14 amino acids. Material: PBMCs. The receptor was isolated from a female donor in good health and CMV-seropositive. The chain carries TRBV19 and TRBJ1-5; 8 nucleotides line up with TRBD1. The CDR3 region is CASSRTGINQPQHF. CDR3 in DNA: TGTGCCAGTAGCAGGACAGGGATCAATCAGCCCCAGCATTTT. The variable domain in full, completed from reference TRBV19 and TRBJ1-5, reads DGGITQSPKYLFRKEGQNVTLSCEQNLNHDAMYWYRQDPGQGLRLIYYSQIVNDFQKGDIAEGYSVSREKKESFPLTVTSAQKNPTAFYLCASSRTGINQPQHFGDGTRLSIL.